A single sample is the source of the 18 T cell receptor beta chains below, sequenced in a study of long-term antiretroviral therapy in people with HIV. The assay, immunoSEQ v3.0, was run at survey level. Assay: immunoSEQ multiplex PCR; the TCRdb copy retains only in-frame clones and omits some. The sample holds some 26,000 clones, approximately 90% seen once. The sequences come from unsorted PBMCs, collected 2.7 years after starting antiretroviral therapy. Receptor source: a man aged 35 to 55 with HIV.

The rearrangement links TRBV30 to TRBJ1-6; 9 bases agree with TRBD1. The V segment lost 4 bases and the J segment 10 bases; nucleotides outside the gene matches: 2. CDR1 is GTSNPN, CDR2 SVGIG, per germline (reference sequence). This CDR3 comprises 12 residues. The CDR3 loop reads CAWNRGLSPLHF. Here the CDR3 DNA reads TGTGCCTGGAACAGGGGGCTCTCACCCCTCCACTTT.

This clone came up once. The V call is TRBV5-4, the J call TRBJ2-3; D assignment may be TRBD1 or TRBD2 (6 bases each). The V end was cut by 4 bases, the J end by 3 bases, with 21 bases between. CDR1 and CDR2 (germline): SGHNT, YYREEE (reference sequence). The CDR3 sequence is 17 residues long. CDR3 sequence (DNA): TGTGCCAGCAGCCTTGGGGGGCGGGGTTGGGGGACAGATACGCAGTATTTT. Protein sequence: CASSLGGRGWGTDTQYF.

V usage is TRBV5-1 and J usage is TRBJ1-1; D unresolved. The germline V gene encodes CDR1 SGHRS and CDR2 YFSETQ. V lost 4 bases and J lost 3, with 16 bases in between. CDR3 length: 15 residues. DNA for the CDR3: TGCGCCAGCAGCGGGAGGACCACACGGGACACTGAAGCTTTCTTT. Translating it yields CASSGRTTRDTEAFF.

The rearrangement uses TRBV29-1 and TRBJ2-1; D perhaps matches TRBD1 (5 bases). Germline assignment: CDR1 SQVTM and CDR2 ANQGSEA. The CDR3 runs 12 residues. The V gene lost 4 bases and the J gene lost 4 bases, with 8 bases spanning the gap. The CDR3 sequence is CSVVAGYNEQFF. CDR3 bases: TGCAGCGTTGTCGCAGGGTACAATGAGCAGTTCTTC.

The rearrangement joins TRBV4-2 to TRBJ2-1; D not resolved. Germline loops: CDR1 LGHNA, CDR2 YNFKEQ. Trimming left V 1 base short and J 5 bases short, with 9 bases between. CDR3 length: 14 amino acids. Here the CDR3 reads CASSQGIANNEQFF. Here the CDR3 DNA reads TGTGCCAGCAGCCAAGGTATAGCAAACAATGAGCAGTTCTTC.

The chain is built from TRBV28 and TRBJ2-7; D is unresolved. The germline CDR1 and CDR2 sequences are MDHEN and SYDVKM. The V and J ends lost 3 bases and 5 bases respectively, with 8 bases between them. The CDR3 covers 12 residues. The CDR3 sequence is CASSLMSHEQYF. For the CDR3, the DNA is TGTGCCAGCAGTTTGATGTCCCACGAGCAGTACTTC.

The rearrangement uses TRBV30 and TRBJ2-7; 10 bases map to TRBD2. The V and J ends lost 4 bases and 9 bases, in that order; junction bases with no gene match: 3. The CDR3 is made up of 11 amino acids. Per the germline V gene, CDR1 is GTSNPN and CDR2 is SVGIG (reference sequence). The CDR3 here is CAWTSGRAQYF. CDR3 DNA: TGTGCCTGGACTAGCGGGAGAGCGCAGTACTTC.

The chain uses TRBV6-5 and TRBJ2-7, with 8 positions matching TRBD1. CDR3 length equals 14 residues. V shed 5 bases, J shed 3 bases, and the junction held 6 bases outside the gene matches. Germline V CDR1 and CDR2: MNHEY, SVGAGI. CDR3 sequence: CASSGPGQVYEQYF. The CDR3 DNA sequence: TGTGCCAGCAGTGGGCCGGGACAGGTCTACGAGCAGTACTTC.

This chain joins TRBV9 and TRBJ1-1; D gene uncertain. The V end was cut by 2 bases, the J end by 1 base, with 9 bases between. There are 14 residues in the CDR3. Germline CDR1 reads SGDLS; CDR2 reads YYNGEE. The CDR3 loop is CASSVFSSNTEAFF. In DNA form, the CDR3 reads TGTGCCAGCAGCGTCTTCTCATCGAACACTGAAGCTTTCTTT.

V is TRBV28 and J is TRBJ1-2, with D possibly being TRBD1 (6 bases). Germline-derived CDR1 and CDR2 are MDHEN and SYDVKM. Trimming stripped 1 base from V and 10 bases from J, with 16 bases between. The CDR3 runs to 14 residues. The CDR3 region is CASSLSTGALDYTF. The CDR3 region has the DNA TGTGCCAGCAGTTTATCGACAGGCGCCCTGGACTACACCTTC.

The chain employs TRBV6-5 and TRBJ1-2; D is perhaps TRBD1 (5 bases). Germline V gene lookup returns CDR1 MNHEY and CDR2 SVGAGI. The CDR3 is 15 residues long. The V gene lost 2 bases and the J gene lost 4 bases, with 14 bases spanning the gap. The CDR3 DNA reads TGTGCCAGCAGTTACGAGAATCCAGGGATCTATGGCTACACCTTC. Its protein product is CASSYENPGIYGYTF.

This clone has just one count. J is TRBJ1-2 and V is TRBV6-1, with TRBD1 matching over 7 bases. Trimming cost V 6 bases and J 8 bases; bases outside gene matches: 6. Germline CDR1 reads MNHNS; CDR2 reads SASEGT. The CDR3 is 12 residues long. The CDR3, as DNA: TGTGCCAGCAGGGGGACAGAGGAGGGCTACACCTTC. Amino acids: CASRGTEEGYTF.

The CDR3, as DNA: TGCGCCAGCAGCCCAGGGACTTCACAAGAGACCCAGTACTTC. This sequence encodes CASSPGTSQETQYF. The gene calls are TRBV5-1 and TRBJ2-5; possible D gene TRBD2, 6 bases. The CDR3 runs 14 residues. Germline CDR1 is SGHRS and CDR2 is YFSETQ. V was trimmed by 4 bases and J by 2 bases, leaving 12 bases between them.

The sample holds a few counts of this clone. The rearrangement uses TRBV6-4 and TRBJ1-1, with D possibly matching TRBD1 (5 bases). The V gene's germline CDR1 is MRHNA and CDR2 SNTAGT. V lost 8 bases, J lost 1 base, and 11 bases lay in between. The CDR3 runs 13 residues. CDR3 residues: CASSGDENTEAFF. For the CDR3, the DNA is TGTGCCAGCTCCGGGGACGAGAACACTGAAGCTTTCTTT.

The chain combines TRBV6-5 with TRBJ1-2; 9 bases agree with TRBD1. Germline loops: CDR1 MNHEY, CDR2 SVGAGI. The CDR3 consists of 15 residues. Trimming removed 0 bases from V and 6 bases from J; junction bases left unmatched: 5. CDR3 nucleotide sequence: TGTGCCAGCAGTTACTCCTGGACAGGGGAAGATGGCTACACCTTC. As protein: CASSYSWTGEDGYTF.

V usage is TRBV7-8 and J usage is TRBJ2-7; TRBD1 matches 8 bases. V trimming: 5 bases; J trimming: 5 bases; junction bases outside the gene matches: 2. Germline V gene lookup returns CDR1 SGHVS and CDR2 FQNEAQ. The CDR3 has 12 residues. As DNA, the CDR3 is TGTGCCAGCAGCGCAGGGGGCCACGAGCAGTACTTC. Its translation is CASSAGGHEQYF.

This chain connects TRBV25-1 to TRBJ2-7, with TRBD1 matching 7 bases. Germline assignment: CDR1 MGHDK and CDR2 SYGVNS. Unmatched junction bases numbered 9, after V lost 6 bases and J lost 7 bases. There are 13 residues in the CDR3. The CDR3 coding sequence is TGTGCCAGCAGAAGGGGGCCGGGGCTAGAGCAGTACTTC. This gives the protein CASRRGPGLEQYF.

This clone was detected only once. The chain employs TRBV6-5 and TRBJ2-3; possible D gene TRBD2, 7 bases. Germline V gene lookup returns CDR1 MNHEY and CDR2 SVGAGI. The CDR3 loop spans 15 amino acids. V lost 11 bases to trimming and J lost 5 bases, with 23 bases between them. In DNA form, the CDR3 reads TGTGCCTCGAAGGGGAGGGGGGCTTTTGTAGATACGCAGTATTTT. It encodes CASKGRGAFVDTQYF.